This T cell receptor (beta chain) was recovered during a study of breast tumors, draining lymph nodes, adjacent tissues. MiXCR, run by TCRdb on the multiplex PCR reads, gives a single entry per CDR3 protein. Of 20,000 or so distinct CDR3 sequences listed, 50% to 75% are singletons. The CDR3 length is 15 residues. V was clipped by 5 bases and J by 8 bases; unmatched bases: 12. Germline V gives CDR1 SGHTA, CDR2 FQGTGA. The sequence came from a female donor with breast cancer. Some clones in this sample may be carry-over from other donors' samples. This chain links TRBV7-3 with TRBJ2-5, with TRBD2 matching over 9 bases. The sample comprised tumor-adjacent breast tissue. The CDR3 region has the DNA TGTGCCAGCAGCCCCTCCCTAGCGGGGAGGGGTACCCAGTACTTC. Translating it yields CASSPSLAGRGTQYF.